The 19 T cell receptor beta chains below come from one sample, sequenced in a study of cytomegalovirus exposure and HLA in healthy donors. PCR employed 60 Vbeta and 13 Jbeta primers. The repertoire was sequenced with immunoSEQ multiplex PCR; TCRdb's copy has only in-frame clones and lacks some. Recorded here are 130,000 to 150,000 clones; the top ten clones represent 2.7%. The sequenced sample consisted of PBMCs. The source is a man aged 40-50 years in good health and CMV-seronegative.

This sequence joins TRBV4-2 and TRBJ1-5; weak D call: TRBD1 (5 bases). V was trimmed by 7 bases and J by 1 base, leaving 23 bases between them. CDR1 is LGHNA, CDR2 YNFKEQ, per germline. This CDR3 is built from 18 residues. For the CDR3, the DNA is TGTGCCAGCACCCCCTTATTCATGGGGCCGTTAAGCAATCAGCCCCAGCATTTT. It yields the protein CASTPLFMGPLSNQPQHF.

The rearrangement uses TRBV11-2 and TRBJ1-2; 12 nucleotides align to TRBD1. The CDR3 is 17 amino acids. The germline CDR1 and CDR2 sequences are SGHAT and FQNNGV. Trimming at V came to 1 base and at J to 4 bases, leaving 7 bases not matched to a gene. The CDR3 sequence: CASSLVGGQGAIYGYTF. CDR3 sequence (DNA): TGTGCCAGCAGCTTAGTCGGGGGACAGGGGGCTATCTATGGCTACACCTTC.

The CDR3 DNA reads as TGTGCCAGCAGCGAAGGCAGGACCTACGAGCAGTACTTC. Protein sequence: CASSEGRTYEQYF. The chain joins TRBV11-1 to TRBJ2-7; D not certain. Looked up from germline, CDR1 is SGHAT and CDR2 is FQDESV (reference sequence). Deletions cut 5 bases from V and 2 bases from J, with 10 bases between. The CDR3 is made up of 13 amino acids.

The chain carries TRBV28 and TRBJ2-3; D is perhaps TRBD2 (7 bases). CDR1 and CDR2 from the germline V gene are MDHEN and SYDVKM. The CDR3 is 15 amino acids. Trimming removed 6 bases at V and 7 bases at J, with 20 bases between. The CDR3 reads CASRPGGPSPNTQYF. The CDR3 region has the DNA TGTGCCAGCAGACCGGGGGGCCCGTCTCCGAATACGCAGTATTTT.

This chain joins TRBV29-1 and TRBJ2-1; D perhaps matches TRBD2 (7 bases). The CDR3 contains 15 residues. Germline-derived CDR1 and CDR2 are SQVTM and ANQGSEA. With 1 base removed from V and 7 bases from J, the gap between germline ends came to 17 bases. In DNA, the CDR3 is TGCAGCGTTGAAGCCATGGGGGGGGCCAGGAATGAGCAGTTCTTC. It codes for CSVEAMGGARNEQFF.

This chain joins TRBV5-1 and TRBJ2-7, with a tentative D call TRBD1 (6 bases). Trimming removed 1 base from V and 5 bases from J, with 16 bases in between. This CDR3 has 15 residues. Germline CDR1 and CDR2: SGHRS and YFSETQ. The CDR3 coding sequence is TGCGCCAGCAGCTTGTCCCAGGGGAGCATCGACGAGCAGTACTTC. It codes for CASSLSQGSIDEQYF.

This chain uses TRBV7-3 with TRBJ1-3; 9 bases map to TRBD1. Trimming took 5 bases from V and 0 from J; bases not matched to a gene: 14. The CDR3 runs 19 residues. Germline V gene lookup returns CDR1 SGHTA and CDR2 FQGTGA. CDR3 sequence (DNA): TGTGCCAGCAGCCCCCACCCGCGGGACAGGGTGGGCTCTGGAAACACCATATATTTT. Its translation: CASSPHPRDRVGSGNTIYF. Full variable domain (rest looked up from reference TRBV7-3 and TRBJ1-3): GAGVSQTPSNKVTEKGKYVELRCDPISGHTALYWYRQSLGQGPEFLIYFQGTGAADDSGLPNDRFFAVRPEGSVSTLKIQRTERGDSAVYLCASSPHPRDRVGSGNTIYFGEGSWLTVV.

V and J are TRBV13 and TRBJ2-5; 10 nucleotides agree with TRBD1. Germline-derived CDR1 and CDR2 are PRHDT and FYEKMQ (reference sequence). Trimming took 2 bases from V and 4 from J; bases not matched to a gene: 1. The CDR3 is made up of 14 amino acids. CDR3 sequence reads: CASSLWDRGETQYF. The CDR3 nucleotides read TGTGCCAGCAGCTTATGGGACAGGGGAGAGACCCAGTACTTC.

The chain uses TRBV4-2 and TRBJ2-3; no definite D call. There are 15 residues in the CDR3. Trimming left V 1 base short and J 3 bases short, with 11 bases between. Per germline, CDR1 LGHNA and CDR2 YNFKEQ. The CDR3 loop is CASSQVELKTDTQYF. CDR3 coding DNA: TGTGCCAGCAGCCAAGTAGAACTCAAGACAGATACGCAGTATTTT.

The chain employs TRBV4-3 and TRBJ1-5; D possibly corresponds to TRBD1 (5 bases). Germline V gene lookup returns CDR1 LGHNA and CDR2 YSLEER. The length of the CDR3 is 13 residues. The V end was cut by 3 bases, the J end by 5 bases, with 8 bases between. The CDR3 nucleotides are TGCGCCAGCAGCCAGGGGGGGGATCAGCCCCAGCATTTT. Amino acids: CASSQGGDQPQHF.

V gene TRBV7-9 combines with J gene TRBJ2-5; 7 positions agree with TRBD1. This CDR3 spans 15 amino acids. The germline gives CDR1 SEHNR, CDR2 FQNEAQ (reference sequence). J was trimmed by 3 bases and V by 4 bases; bases with no gene match: 8. The DNA of the CDR3 is TGTGCCAGCAGCTCCCACCGTGGACAGGAAGAGACCCAGTACTTC. Translated, it gives CASSSHRGQEETQYF. The full variable domain, with the rest looked up from reference TRBV7-9 and TRBJ2-5, is DTGVSQNPRHKITKRGQNVTFRCDPISEHNRLYWYRQTLGQGPEFLTYFQNEAQLEKSRLLSDRFSAERPKGSFSTLEIQRTEQGDSAMYLCASSSHRGQEETQYFGPGTRLLVL.

The V gene is TRBV7-8, the J gene TRBJ2-3; no reliable D call. Germline CDR1 and CDR2: SGHVS and FQNEAQ. The CDR3 consists of 13 residues. Trimming stripped 5 bases from V and 4 bases from J, with 10 bases between. The DNA of the CDR3 is TGTGCCAGCAGCCCTGCCTTAGCAGATACGCAGTATTTT. The encoded protein is CASSPALADTQYF. The entire variable domain, with the rest obtained from reference TRBV7-8 and TRBJ2-3, is as follows: GAGVSQSPRYKVAKRGQDVALRCDPISGHVSLFWYQQALGQGPEFLTYFQNEAQLDKSGLPSDRFFAERPEGSVSTLKIQRTQQEDSAVYLCASSPALADTQYFGPGTRLTVL.

The gene calls are TRBV7-9 and TRBJ2-3, with D hard to call. The V gene lost 5 bases and the J gene lost 4 bases, with 13 bases spanning the gap. The germline CDR1 and CDR2 sequences are SEHNR and FQNEAQ (reference sequence). This CDR3 has 14 residues. The DNA of the CDR3 is TGTGCCAGCAGCCCCTTACATCTCCCAGATACGCAGTATTTT. Translating it yields CASSPLHLPDTQYF.

The chain joins TRBV18 to TRBJ2-1; D gene uncertain. The V end lost 3 bases, the J end lost 4 bases, and 19 bases lay between the germline ends. CDR3 length: 17 residues. Germline lookup yields CDR1 KGHSH and CDR2 LQKENI. The DNA for the CDR3 is TGTGCCAGCTCACCCCGCGGAGACCCGCTTAATTACAATGAGCAGTTCTTC. Amino acid sequence: CASSPRGDPLNYNEQFF.

The J gene is TRBJ2-7, the V gene TRBV15, with D perhaps matching TRBD2 (7 bases). The V end lost 0 bases, the J end lost 8 bases, and 20 bases lay between the germline ends. From germline, CDR1 is LNHNV and CDR2 YYDKDF (reference sequence). The CDR3 has 16 residues. In nucleotides, the CDR3 is TGTGCCACCAGCAGAGATCTTAGTCCACTCGGGGGGCAGCAGTACTTC. It encodes CATSRDLSPLGGQQYF.

The chain uses TRBV29-1 and TRBJ2-7; 9 bases match TRBD1. Germline V gene data show CDR1 as SQVTM and CDR2 as ANQGSEA. The J segment lost 0 bases and the V segment lost 4 bases, leaving 4 bases of the junction unmatched. CDR3 length: 14 residues. The DNA of the CDR3 is TGCAGCGTTGTAGGGGACAGGGCCTCCTACGAGCAGTACTTC. Residues: CSVVGDRASYEQYF.

The chain has TRBV13 and TRBJ2-7, with TRBD2 as a possible D gene (5 bases). With 5 bases removed from V and 3 bases from J, the gap between germline ends came to 8 bases. The CDR3 sequence is 12 residues long. The germline V gene has CDR1 PRHDT and CDR2 FYEKMQ (reference sequence). CDR3 bases: TGTGCCAGCAGCCCCGGACTCTACGAGCAGTACTTC. Its translation: CASSPGLYEQYF.

V gene TRBV5-1 combines with J gene TRBJ2-5; the match to TRBD2 covers 13 bases. CDR1 and CDR2 (germline): SGHRS, YFSETQ. The CDR3 sequence is 17 residues long. V shed 3 bases, J shed 0 bases, and the junction held 5 bases outside the gene matches. CDR3 amino acids: CASSSQGLAGNQETQYF. As DNA, the CDR3 is TGCGCCAGCAGCTCCCAGGGACTAGCGGGGAACCAAGAGACCCAGTACTTC.

V usage is TRBV29-1 and J usage is TRBJ2-2; 7 bases are a match to TRBD2. Germline assignment: CDR1 SQVTM and CDR2 ANQGSEA. The CDR3 spans 14 residues. V lost 5 bases to trimming and J lost 0 bases; unmatched junction nucleotides: 3. DNA of the CDR3: TGCAGCGTTTGGGGGGGGGCGAACACCGGGGAGCTGTTTTTT. It is translated as CSVWGGANTGELFF.